This TCR beta chain was recorded in a study of blood T cells in healthy people across ages. Study-wide points: With naive T cell percentage, TCR beta diversity showed a strong correlation. More naive CD4+ cells and higher diversity were found in long-lived than in aged donors.

CDR3 size: 13 residues. The ends were cut back, 1 base at V and 5 bases at J, with 6 bases in the middle. In the case of this clonotype: Antigen unknown.

Primers used in a second PCR of about 7 to 12 cycles were a sample-barcoded 5' primer and a J-beta primer mix. A template-switch adaptor that had 12 random nucleotides put a tag on each cDNA molecule. TCRdb processed the 5' RACE reads anew with MiXCR; each CDR3 protein has one entry. The sample has around 1,000,000 distinct CDR3 sequences, around 25% seen once; the top ten hold approximately 0.79%. A further study also used this sample, focusing on T cells of mothers and their children. From that study: When mothers and children were related, their normalized repertoire overlap, which was always slightly higher, did not differ significantly from that of unrelated pairs.

Sequenced sample: blood. V is TRBV12-3 or TRBV12-4 and J is TRBJ1-5; D gene ambiguous. The source of this sequence is a girl aged 2 to 10 in good health. The CDR3 loop reads CASSLVWDQPQHF. CDR3 bases: TGTGCCAGCAGTTTAGTTTGGGATCAGCCCCAGCATTTT.